This T cell receptor (beta chain) is drawn from a study of technical replicates of blood from a handful of donors. This clone has only one observation. Germline-derived CDR1 and CDR2 are SQVTM and ANQGSEA. Between the trimmed V and J ends, which lost 4 bases and 4 bases, there was a span of 19 bases. The length of the CDR3 is 15 residues. Data came from immunoSEQ multiplex PCR; TCRdb stores just in-frame clones and leaves some out. The sample carries approximately 65,000 clones, roughly 86% recorded once. The genes are TRBV29-1 and TRBJ1-2; tentative D call: TRBD1 (6 bases). Sequenced material: PBMCs. The receptor was derived from a human donor in good health. Some clones in this sample may be carry-over from other donors' samples. CDR3 in amino acids: CSVGSTGKGGYGYTF. The CDR3 DNA reads as TGCAGCGTTGGCTCTACAGGGAAAGGGGGCTATGGCTACACCTTC.